A single sample is the source of the 27 T cell receptor beta chains below, sequenced in a study of blood T cells in healthy people across ages. Then a second PCR, running roughly 7 to 11 cycles, was carried out with a sample-barcoded 5' primer and a J-beta primer mix. TCRdb recomputed calls from the 5' RACE reads with MiXCR, one row per CDR3 protein. In the table there are 600,000 to 800,000 distinct CDR3 sequences, approximately 21% of which are singletons. The material sequenced was blood. These receptors were obtained from a man between 65 and 79 years old in good health.

This clonotype has more than one count but fewer than ten. The chain couples TRBV5-4 to TRBJ1-1, with 9 bases fitting TRBD1. The length of the CDR3 is 15 residues. In germline, CDR1 is SGHNT, CDR2 YYREEE (reference sequence). Losses at the gene ends were 0 bases for V and 3 bases for J; bases not matched to a gene: 3. CDR3 protein: CASSLEGQGDTEAFF. CDR3 bases: TGTGCCAGCAGCTTGGAGGGACAGGGAGACACTGAAGCTTTCTTT. Full variable domain (remainder filled in from reference TRBV5-4 and TRBJ1-1): ETGVTQSPTHLIKTRGQQVTLRCSSQSGHNTVSWYQQALGQGPQFIFQYYREEENGRGNFPPRFSGLQFPNYSSELNVNALELDDSALYLCASSLEGQGDTEAFFGQGTRLTVV.

This clonotype was recorded a few times. This rearrangement joins TRBV27 to TRBJ2-7, with TRBD2 matching over 10 bases. CDR3 length: 14 residues. J was trimmed by 9 bases and V by 5 bases; bases with no gene match: 10. In germline, CDR1 is MNHEY, CDR2 SMNVEV (reference sequence). CDR3 coding DNA: TGTGCCAGCAGTCCGGCTAGCGGGAGTAGGGTGCAGTACTTC. This sequence encodes CASSPASGSRVQYF.

V usage is TRBV19 and J usage is TRBJ2-1, with a tentative D call TRBD1 (5 bases). The germline V and J ends were trimmed by 4 bases and 7 bases, with 11 bases remaining between them. The CDR3 consists of 13 residues. The germline V gene encodes CDR1 LNHDA and CDR2 SQIVND (reference sequence). CDR3 residues: CASSRGMENEQFF. The CDR3 DNA sequence: TGTGCCAGTAGTAGGGGCATGGAAAATGAGCAGTTCTTC. Together with reference TRBV19 and TRBJ2-1, the CDR3 gives the full variable domain: DGGITQSPKYLFRKEGQNVTLSCEQNLNHDAMYWYRQDPGQGLRLIYYSQIVNDFQKGDIAEGYSVSREKKESFPLTVTSAQKNPTAFYLCASSRGMENEQFFGPGTRLTVL.

There are a few counts of this clonotype. The chain carries TRBV5-5 and TRBJ2-5, with 8 bases lining up with TRBD2. TRBJ2-1 explains the end of the DNA better; the J call may be wrong. The CDR3 is 13 residues long. Germline-derived CDR1 and CDR2 are SGHKS and YYEKEE (reference sequence). CDR3 sequence (DNA): TGTGCCAGCAGCTTTCCGGGAGGGAATGAGCAGTTCTTC. It yields the protein CASSFPGGNEQFF.

A note on this clonotype: An end of the junction does not agree with germline; a read error may underlie this. The chain is built from TRBV7-2 and TRBJ2-3; D is perhaps TRBD2 (6 bases). Germline-derived CDR1 and CDR2 are SGHTA and FQGNSA. There are 13 residues in the CDR3. The CDR3, as DNA: TGTGCCAGCAGCCCCAATCCGGGAGATAAGCAGTATTTT. Its translation is CASSPNPGDKQYF.

V usage is TRBV27 and J usage is TRBJ1-6, with D uncertain. The V gene lost 6 bases and the J gene lost 10 bases, with 10 bases spanning the gap. This CDR3 has 12 residues. Germline values: CDR1 MNHEY, CDR2 SMNVEV (reference sequence). The CDR3 DNA sequence: TGTGCCAGCAGCCCGACGGAATCACCCCTCCACTTT. Its protein product is CASSPTESPLHF.

The genes are TRBV12-3 or TRBV12-4 and TRBJ1-2, with a tentative D call TRBD1 (6 bases). Trimming took off 7 bases at V and 8 bases at J, with 26 bases between the two ends. The length of the CDR3 is 16 residues. The CDR3: CASTLLTGTTDAGYTF. The CDR3 region has the DNA TGTGCCAGCACCCTCCTCACCGGGACAACCGACGCGGGCTACACCTTC.

A remark on this clonotype: The junction and the germline gene differ at one end; a read error may be behind it. This chain uses TRBV5-5 with TRBJ2-7; the D is unclear. This CDR3 spans 13 amino acids. CDR1 and CDR2 from the germline V gene are SGHKS and YYEKEE (reference sequence). The DNA of the CDR3 is TGTGCCGGCAGCCAGACGGACTCCTACGAGCAGTACTTC. It codes for CAGSQTDSYEQYF.

A few counts support this clonotype. This chain connects TRBV12-3 or TRBV12-4 to TRBJ2-5, with TRBD1 identical over 8 bases. The CDR3 consists of 14 residues. J gave up 1 base and V 6 bases, and 4 bases lay outside the gene matches. CDR3 loop: CASRPDRAQETQYF. The CDR3 DNA reads TGTGCCAGCAGGCCGGACAGGGCCCAAGAGACCCAGTACTTC.

This clonotype turned up a few times. The chain is built from TRBV7-2 and TRBJ2-5, with 9 bases matching TRBD2. The J call may be in error: the DNA end matches TRBJ2-1 better. The CDR3 has 15 amino acids. Germline V gene sequence: CDR1 SGHTA, CDR2 FQGNSA. The CDR3 coding sequence is TGTGCCAGCAGCTTTCGGCTAGCGGGGACGAATGAGCAGTTCTTC. Translated, it gives CASSFRLAGTNEQFF.

The chain joins TRBV6-5 to TRBJ2-6; 11 nucleotides line up with TRBD2. The CDR3 runs 19 residues. CDR1 MNHEY and CDR2 SVGAGI come from the germline V gene. V trimming: 0 bases; J trimming: 0 bases; junction bases outside the gene matches: 4. CDR3 DNA: TGTGCCAGCAGTTACTCGGGACTAGCGGTTAGCTCTGGGGCCAACGTCCTGACTTTC. It encodes CASSYSGLAVSSGANVLTF.

This clonotype was recorded many times. This sequence joins TRBV6-2 or TRBV6-3 and TRBJ2-5; D remains ambiguous. TRBJ2-1 explains the end of the DNA better; the J call may be wrong. The CDR3 loop spans 12 amino acids. Looked up from germline, CDR1 is MNHEY and CDR2 is SVGEGT. The CDR3 nucleotides are TGTGCCAGCAGTTACGAAGACGTAAGGCAGTTCTTC. This codes for CASSYEDVRQFF.

The V and J genes are TRBV20-1 and TRBJ2-5; TRBD2 matches 7 bases. The DNA matches TRBJ2-1 better at its end, which makes the J call doubtful. The CDR3 length is 16 residues. Germline CDR1 reads DFQATT; CDR2 reads SNEGSKA (reference sequence). CDR3 coding DNA: TGCAGTGCTAGAGTGGCCGGCGGGAGAAGGTACAATGAGCAGTTCTTC. Encoded protein: CSARVAGGRRYNEQFF.

In this sample, this clonotype turned up a few times. The chain has TRBV2 and TRBJ2-1, with 7 bases fitting TRBD2. The CDR3 extends over 15 amino acids. Germline CDR1 is SNHLY and CDR2 is FYNNEI. With V trimmed by 8 bases and J by 7 bases, 14 bases remained unmatched. For the CDR3, the DNA is TGTGCCAGCCACCGCGGGGGAGGGAGTGGGAATGAGCAGTTCTTC. Its protein is CASHRGGGSGNEQFF.

This clonotype was detected a few times. The chain links TRBV7-6 to TRBJ1-4; 7 bases align to TRBD1. Germline V lookup: CDR1 SGHVS, CDR2 FNYEAQ. The CDR3 is 16 amino acids. Trimming cost V 3 bases and J 4 bases; bases outside gene matches: 8. The CDR3 DNA reads as TGTGCCAGCAGCTTTTCGGCGGGACAGAATAATGAAAAACTGTTTTTT. Protein product: CASSFSAGQNNEKLFF.

There are a few counts of this clonotype. DNA of the CDR3: TGTGCCAGCTCACTAACTAGCGGGAGTGAGAATGAGCAGTTCTTC. It specifies CASSLTSGSENEQFF. This chain uses TRBV18 with TRBJ2-1; 11 positions agree with TRBD2. This CDR3 is 15 amino acids long. Per the germline V gene, CDR1 is KGHSH and CDR2 is LQKENI. Unmatched junction bases numbered 6, after V lost 4 bases and J lost 7 bases.

The gene calls are TRBV20-1 and TRBJ2-4; D is ambiguous. In germline, CDR1 is DFQATT, CDR2 SNEGSKA (reference sequence). CDR3 length: 15 amino acids. Deletions cut 0 bases from V and 4 bases from J, with 13 bases between. CDR3 sequence reads: CSARDPDWYKNIQYF. CDR3 coding DNA: TGCAGTGCTAGAGATCCTGACTGGTATAAAAACATTCAGTACTTC.

This clonotype was seen a few times. J is TRBJ2-1 and V is TRBV7-3; 11 positions agree with TRBD2. J lost 9 bases, V lost 5 bases, and 6 bases had no gene match. The CDR3 spans 14 residues. Germline loops: CDR1 SGHTA, CDR2 FQGTGA. CDR3 loop: CASSPLAGVSEQFF. CDR3 DNA: TGTGCCAGCAGCCCACTAGCGGGAGTCAGTGAGCAGTTCTTC.

This clonotype was found a few times. The chain links TRBV5-1 to TRBJ2-6, with D maybe TRBD1 (6 bases). CDR1 and CDR2 (germline): SGHRS, YFSETQ. V lost 6 bases and J 2 bases, leaving 12 bases between the germline ends. CDR3 length equals 15 residues. This CDR3 is CASNPNRAGANVLTF. The CDR3 DNA follows: TGCGCCAGCAACCCCAACAGGGCTGGGGCCAACGTCCTGACTTTC.

The chain recombines TRBV29-1 with TRBJ2-3; unclear D gene. The CDR3 loop spans 12 amino acids. With 3 bases removed from V and 2 bases from J, the gap between germline ends came to 6 bases. The germline gives CDR1 SQVTM, CDR2 ANQGSEA. The CDR3 here is CSVEGFTDTQYF. CDR3 in DNA: TGCAGCGTTGAGGGCTTCACAGATACGCAGTATTTT.

About this clonotype itself: Just one base apart from a much larger clone, this may be a read error. Here the CDR3 DNA reads TGTGCCAGCAGCCAAGATTTGGGAGGCTATGGCTACATCTTC. It specifies CASSQDLGGYGYIF. The chain combines TRBV3-1 with TRBJ1-2; D uncertain. Germline V gives CDR1 LGHDT, CDR2 YNNKEL (reference sequence). CDR3 length: 14 residues. The full variable domain, its missing parts supplied by reference TRBV3-1 and TRBJ1-2, is DTAVSQTPKYLVTQMGNDKSIKCEQNLGHDTMYWYKQDSKKFLKIMFSYNNKELIINETVPNRFSPKSPDKAHLNLHINSLELGDSAVYFCASSQDLGGYGYIFGSGTRLTVV.

This clonotype was counted only a few times. V and J are TRBV6-5 and TRBJ2-5, with 9 bases matching TRBD1. Germline CDR1 is MNHEY and CDR2 is SVGAGI. The CDR3 has 17 residues. J lost 0 bases, V lost 3 bases, and 8 bases had no gene match. The CDR3 DNA sequence: TGTGCCAGCAGTTATGGACAGGGGAGCGGCAACCAAGAGACCCAGTACTTC. Translating it yields CASSYGQGSGNQETQYF.

The chain uses TRBV20-1 and TRBJ2-5; 9 bases align to TRBD2. V lost 3 bases, J lost 1 base, and 3 bases stayed unmatched. Germline lookup yields CDR1 DFQATT and CDR2 SNEGSKA (reference sequence). This CDR3 spans 14 amino acids. The CDR3 loop is CSARTSGFQETQYF. CDR3 DNA: TGCAGTGCTAGGACTAGCGGCTTCCAAGAGACCCAGTACTTC.

This clonotype was recorded a few times. The V call is TRBV5-1, the J call TRBJ2-7; D is undetermined. V was clipped by 4 bases and J by 2 bases, with 10 bases between them. CDR3 length equals 13 residues. The germline CDR1 and CDR2 sequences are SGHRS and YFSETQ. In DNA form, the CDR3 reads TGCGCCAGCAGCATGCGTCCCACCTACGAGCAGTACTTC. This encodes CASSMRPTYEQYF.

The rearrangement links TRBV20-1 to TRBJ1-2; possible D gene TRBD1, 5 bases. CDR3 size: 13 residues. Germline lookup yields CDR1 DFQATT and CDR2 SNEGSKA (reference sequence). V was cut by 3 bases and J by 3 bases, with 11 bases left in between. Here the CDR3 DNA reads TGCAGTGCTAGGGGGACTTCTGACTATGGCTACACCTTC. Translated: CSARGTSDYGYTF.

This clonotype was seen only a few times. The genes are TRBV7-2 and TRBJ2-5, with 12 nucleotides matching TRBD2. The assigned J gene may be wrong: the sequence end matches TRBJ2-7 better. Germline V gives CDR1 SGHTA, CDR2 FQGNSA. This CDR3 spans 16 amino acids. The CDR3 here is CASSRGTSGLGVEQYF. DNA of the CDR3: TGTGCCAGCAGTCGTGGGACTAGCGGGTTGGGGGTCGAGCAGTACTTC.

The CDR3 sequence is CASSLGFGGETQYF. The CDR3 nucleotides are TGTGCCAGCAGCTTAGGTTTCGGGGGTGAGACCCAGTACTTC. The chain carries TRBV7-2 and TRBJ2-1; maybe TRBD2 (6 bases). The better agreement between TRBJ2-5 and the DNA end casts doubt on the J call. The CDR3 spans 14 residues. CDR1 is SGHTA, CDR2 FQGNSA, per germline.